Sequencing of this T cell receptor beta chain was carried out in a study of breast tumors, draining lymph nodes, adjacent tissues. Study conclusions and caveats: Most tumor T cells seemingly derive from lymph node, then expand in tumor. Tumor TCR diversity was below lymph nodes but above nontumor tissue.

The lymph nodes were axillary draining lymph nodes from breast cancer patients. Per the germline V gene, CDR1 is DFQATT and CDR2 is SNEGSKA (reference sequence). Trimming took off 5 bases at V and 4 bases at J, with 15 bases between the two ends. The CDR3 extends over 14 amino acids. Ten or more counts support this clonotype. What it binds is not known. TCRdb re-called the multiplex PCR reads through MiXCR, storing one row per CDR3 protein. Among about 180,000 distinct CDR3 sequences listed, approximately 33% were seen once. Sequenced input: axillary lymph node tissue. V gene TRBV20-1 combines with J gene TRBJ2-1; a possible D gene is TRBD1 (6 bases). This clonotype was sampled from a female donor with breast cancer. Some clones in this sample may be carry-over from other donors' samples. The CDR3 loop is CSAATGHTYNEQFF. CDR3 DNA sequence: TGCAGTGCTGCCACGGGACACACATACAATGAGCAGTTCTTC.